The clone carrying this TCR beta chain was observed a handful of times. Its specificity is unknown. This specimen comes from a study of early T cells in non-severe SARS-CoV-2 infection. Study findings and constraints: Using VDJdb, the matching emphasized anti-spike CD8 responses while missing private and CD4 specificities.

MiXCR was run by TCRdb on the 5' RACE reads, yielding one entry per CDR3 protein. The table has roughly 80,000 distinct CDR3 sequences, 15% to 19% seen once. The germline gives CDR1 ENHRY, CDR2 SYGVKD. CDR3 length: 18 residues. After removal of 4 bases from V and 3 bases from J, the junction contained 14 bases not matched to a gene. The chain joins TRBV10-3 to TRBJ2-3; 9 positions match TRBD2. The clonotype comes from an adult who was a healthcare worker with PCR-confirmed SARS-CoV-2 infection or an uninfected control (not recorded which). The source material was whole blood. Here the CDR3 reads CAISAKGLRGGSTDTQYF. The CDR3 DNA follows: TGTGCCATCAGTGCCAAGGGGTTGCGGGGGGGCTCGACAGATACGCAGTATTTT.